This T cell receptor beta chain was found in a study of shared clonotypes between healthy human individuals. Overall study: Donor ages ranged 18 to 49 years: a couple of women, a few men.

A remark on this clone: Its target is unknown.

Sequenced by immunoSEQ multiplex PCR; TCRdb stores in-frame clones only, minus some. In the table there are nearly 750,000 clones, 72% of which are singletons. Study observations and caveats: In general, naive subsets displayed greater estimated richness than memory subsets did. Naive CD4 clonotypes were shared across a handful of donors at 4.5% to 6%. Clonotypes shared by all four donors outscored non-shared clonotypes in generation probability.

Trimming at V came to 7 bases and at J to 4 bases, leaving 10 bases not matched to a gene. Per the germline V gene, CDR1 is KGHSH and CDR2 is LQKENI. This CDR3 spans 17 amino acids. The TCR was taken from a woman aged 25 to 39 in good health. Sequencing was performed on memory CD4+ T cells sorted from blood. Documented subset: CD45RA-negative fraction. The chain uses TRBV18 and TRBJ2-2, with 12 bases fitting TRBD2. In DNA, the CDR3 is TGTGCCAGCTGCTCCTCGGGACTAGCGGGTAGCACCGGGGAGCTGTTTTTT. Translated: CASCSSGLAGSTGELFF.